The following is a TCR beta chain sequence with its context. This clone was counted between two and nine times. Its antigen target is currently unknown. The record has no base qualities; no much larger clone is one base away. The CDR3 runs 16 residues from the cysteine to the phenylalanine. Here the CDR3 DNA is all that survives: 48 bases in frame from base 1. CDR1 SGHNT and CDR2 YYREEE were looked up in the germline V gene (reference sequence). V trim: 4 bases; J trim: 0 bases; unmatched bases: 10. Receptors were amplified or captured by the immunoSEQ multiplex PCR assay. TCRdb took over this immuneACCESS table, retaining in-frame rearrangements with V and J assigned. Such tables are incomplete; in checked studies, under half of the missing clones stem from an unresolved V gene, and the remainder is unexplained. A total of about 22,000 clones appear in this sample, roughly four fifths of them only once. 4% to 4.5% of the sample is held by the ten biggest clonotypes.

For TCR Vbeta sequencing, memory CD4+ T cells were sorted ex vivo from the peripheral blood of both healthy controls and narcolepsy patients. The data belong to a study of T cells in narcolepsy (dated by TCRdb to between 2018 and 2020). For the wider study: Patients with narcolepsy type 1 or type 2 (NT1, NT2) and healthy control donors were enrolled in the study. To look for autoreactive T cells in narcolepsy patients that target self-antigens of hypocretin neurons (hypocretin, TRIB2), the study used TCR Vbeta sequencing to follow clonotypes in blood and CSF. General findings and caveats noted by the study authors: Numbers of sequenced blood memory CD4+ clonotypes were comparable, with averages of around 39,000 in patients and more than 30,000 in controls. According to the report, autoreactive clonotypes were detected serially in the blood of the same patients and of different patients, but not in healthy controls. No sequences matching autoreactive T cell clones were contained in some blood memory CD4+ repertoires from patients and controls. Plots comparing CSF and blood CD4+ T cell clonotypes from the same patient highlighted HCRT-specific and TRIB2-specific autoreactive clonotypes.

The chain couples TRBV5-4 to TRBJ2-7; 7 central nucleotides agree with TRBD1. Source material: memory (CD45RA-) CD4+ T cells from blood. According to the study, the label for this sample's cell subset or site signals: memory T cells sorted ex vivo from peripheral blood. The TCR sequence derives from a human donor in good health. The CDR3 has the sequence CASSLDPAGGSYEQYF. The sequenced DNA is TGTGCCAGCAGCCTGGATCCAGCAGGGGGCTCCTACGAGCAGTACTTC.